These T cell receptor beta chains were read from a single sample in a study of CD8 T cells in ankylosing spondylitis. TCRdb re-derived calls from the 5' RACE reads in MiXCR, one entry per CDR3 protein. The table records a few hundred thousand distinct CDR3 sequences, more than 20% of them present only once. Sequencing was performed on blood, either unsorted or a sorted T cell fraction (not recorded which). The receptors here all came from a male donor with ankylosing spondylitis. Each CDR3 is given with its conserved first and last residue. The order of the fields is V gene, CDR3 length, CDR3 protein.

v_call: TRBV19; cdr3_length: 15; cdr3_aa: CASSIGRQGNEKLFF
v_call: TRBV6-5; cdr3_length: 12; cdr3_aa: CASSYWAGGYTF
v_call: TRBV2; cdr3_length: 15; cdr3_aa: CASSPGRARTDTQYF
v_call: TRBV12-3/TRBV12-4; cdr3_length: 15; cdr3_aa: CASTRTSGSTDTQYF
v_call: TRBV5-1; cdr3_length: 14; cdr3_aa: CASSWAGQQETQYF
v_call: TRBV5-1; cdr3_length: 14; cdr3_aa: CASSLDAGSYEQYF
v_call: TRBV20-1; cdr3_length: 16; cdr3_aa: CSARDRPGVGTGELFF
v_call: TRBV12-3/TRBV12-4; cdr3_length: 12; cdr3_aa: CASSLHSTEAFF
v_call: TRBV5-5; cdr3_length: 16; cdr3_aa: CASSLVSGGPYYEQYF
v_call: TRBV11-1; cdr3_length: 14; cdr3_aa: CASSLKATWETQYF
v_call: TRBV6-2/TRBV6-3; cdr3_length: 15; cdr3_aa: CASSYSIRDTYEQYF
v_call: TRBV12-3/TRBV12-4; cdr3_length: 15; cdr3_aa: CASSLQLPGYNEQFF
v_call: TRBV6-1; cdr3_length: 15; cdr3_aa: CASRVLAGPYNEQFF
v_call: TRBV7-2; cdr3_length: 12; cdr3_aa: CASSLVLNEQFF
v_call: TRBV15; cdr3_length: 16; cdr3_aa: CATSRDRQPYASPLHF
v_call: TRBV11-3; cdr3_length: 16; cdr3_aa: CASSTRDRGFTDTQYF
v_call: TRBV5-1; cdr3_length: 15; cdr3_aa: CASSLDGTALYEQYF
v_call: TRBV11-2; cdr3_length: 15; cdr3_aa: CASSLTGGSNQPQHF
v_call: TRBV29-1; cdr3_length: 11; cdr3_aa: CSVGFNYGYTF
v_call: TRBV28; cdr3_length: 18; cdr3_aa: CASSSLPRGGRYTDTQYF
v_call: TRBV12-3/TRBV12-4; cdr3_length: 15; cdr3_aa: CASSQDGTSYNEQFF
v_call: TRBV12-3/TRBV12-4; cdr3_length: 15; cdr3_aa: CASSPSTGGVETQYF
v_call: TRBV29-1; cdr3_length: 13; cdr3_aa: CSGWDSSYNEQFF
v_call: TRBV18; cdr3_length: 15; cdr3_aa: CASSPTSGRSNEQFF
v_call: TRBV7-2; cdr3_length: 14; cdr3_aa: CASSFSDTTDTQYF
v_call: TRBV9; cdr3_length: 15; cdr3_aa: CASSVSATRSYEQYF
v_call: TRBV6-2/TRBV6-3; cdr3_length: 14; cdr3_aa: CASSYYSGGETQYF
v_call: TRBV20-1; cdr3_length: 17; cdr3_aa: CSARGPPTSGSADTQYF